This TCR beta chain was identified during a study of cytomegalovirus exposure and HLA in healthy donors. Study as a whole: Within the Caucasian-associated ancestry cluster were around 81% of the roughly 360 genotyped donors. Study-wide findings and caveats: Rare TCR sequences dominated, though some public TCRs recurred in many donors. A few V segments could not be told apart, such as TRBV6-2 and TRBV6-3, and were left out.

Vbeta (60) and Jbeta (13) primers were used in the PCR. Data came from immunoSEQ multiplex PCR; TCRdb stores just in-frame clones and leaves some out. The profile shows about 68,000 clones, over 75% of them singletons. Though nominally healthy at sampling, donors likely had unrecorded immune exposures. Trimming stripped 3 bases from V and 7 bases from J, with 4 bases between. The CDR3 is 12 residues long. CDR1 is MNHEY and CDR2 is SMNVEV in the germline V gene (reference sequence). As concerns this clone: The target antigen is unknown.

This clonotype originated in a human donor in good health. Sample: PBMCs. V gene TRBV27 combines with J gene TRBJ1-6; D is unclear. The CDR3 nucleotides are TGTGCCAGCAGTTTCGTCAATTCACCCCTCCACTTT. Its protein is CASSFVNSPLHF.